This T cell receptor beta chain was captured in a study of graft-versus-host responses after intestinal transplantation. Sequencing was performed with immunoSEQ multiplex PCR; in TCRdb, only in-frame clones are kept and a portion is missing. The table includes 130,000 to 150,000 clones, around 90% detected once. Turning to this clone: Its cognate antigen is unknown.

This TCR was recovered from a human donor who received an intestinal transplant. This specimen was unstimulated CD4+ T cells sorted from spleen or lymph node cells, taken before intestinal transplant.

The DNA of the CDR3 is TGTGCCAGCAGCCCGGGACGGCCGAACACTGAAGCTTTCTTT. Translating it yields CASSPGRPNTEAFF. The chain uses TRBV4-2 and TRBJ1-1, with TRBD1 as a possible D gene (5 bases). Germline assignment: CDR1 LGHNA and CDR2 YNFKEQ. This CDR3 is 14 amino acids long. The V end lost 4 bases, the J end lost 1 base, and 10 bases lay between the germline ends.